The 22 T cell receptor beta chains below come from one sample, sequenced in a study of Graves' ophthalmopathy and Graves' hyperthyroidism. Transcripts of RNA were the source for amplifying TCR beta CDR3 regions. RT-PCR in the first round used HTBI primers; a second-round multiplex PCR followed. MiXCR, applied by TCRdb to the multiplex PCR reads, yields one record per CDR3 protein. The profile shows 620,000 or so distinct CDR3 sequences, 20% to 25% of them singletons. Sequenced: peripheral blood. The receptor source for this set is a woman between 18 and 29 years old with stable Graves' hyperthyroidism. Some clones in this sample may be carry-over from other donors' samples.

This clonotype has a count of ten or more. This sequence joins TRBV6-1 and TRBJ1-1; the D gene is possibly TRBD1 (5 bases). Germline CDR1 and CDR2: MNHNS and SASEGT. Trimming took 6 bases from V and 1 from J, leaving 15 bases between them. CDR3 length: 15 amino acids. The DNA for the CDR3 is TGTGCCAGCAGCCTGGGGGGGTTCACGAACACTGAAGCTTTCTTT. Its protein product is CASSLGGFTNTEAFF.

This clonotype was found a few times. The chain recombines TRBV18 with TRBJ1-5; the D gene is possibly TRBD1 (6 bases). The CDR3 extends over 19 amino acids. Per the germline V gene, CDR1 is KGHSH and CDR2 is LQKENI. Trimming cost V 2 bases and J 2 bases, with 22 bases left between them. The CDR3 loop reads CASSPEGYWGGAGNQPQHF. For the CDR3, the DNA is TGTGCCAGCTCACCAGAGGGTTATTGGGGGGGCGCCGGCAATCAGCCCCAGCATTTT.

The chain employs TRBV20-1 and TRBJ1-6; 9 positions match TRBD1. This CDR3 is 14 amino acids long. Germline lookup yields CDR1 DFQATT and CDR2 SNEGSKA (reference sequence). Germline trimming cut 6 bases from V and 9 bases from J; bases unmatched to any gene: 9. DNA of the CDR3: TGCAGTGCAAACCCGGGACAGGGTGGTTCACCCCTCCACTTT. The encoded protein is CSANPGQGGSPLHF.

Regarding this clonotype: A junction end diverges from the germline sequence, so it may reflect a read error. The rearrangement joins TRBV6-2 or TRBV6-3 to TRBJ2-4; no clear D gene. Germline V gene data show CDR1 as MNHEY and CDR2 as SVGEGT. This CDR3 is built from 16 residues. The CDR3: CASSNSRRVAKNIQYF. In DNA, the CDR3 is TGTGCCAGCAGTAACTCCAGAAGGGTAGCCAAAAACATTCAGTACTTC.

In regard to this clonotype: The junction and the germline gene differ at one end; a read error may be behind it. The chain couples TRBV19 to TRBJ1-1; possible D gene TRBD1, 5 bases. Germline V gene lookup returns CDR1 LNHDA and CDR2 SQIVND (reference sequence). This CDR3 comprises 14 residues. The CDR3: CASSPRREETEACF. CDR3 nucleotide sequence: TGTGCCAGTAGCCCCCGCAGGGAAGAAACTGAAGCTTGCTTT.

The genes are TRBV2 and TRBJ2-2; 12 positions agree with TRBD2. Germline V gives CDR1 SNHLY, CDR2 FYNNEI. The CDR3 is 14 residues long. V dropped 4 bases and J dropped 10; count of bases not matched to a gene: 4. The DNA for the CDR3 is TGTGCCAGCAGTGGACTAGCGGGAGTGGCGGAGCTGTTTTTT. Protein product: CASSGLAGVAELFF. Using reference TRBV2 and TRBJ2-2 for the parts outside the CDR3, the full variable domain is EPEVTQTPSHQVTQMGQEVILRCVPISNHLYFYWYRQILGQKVEFLVSFYNNEISEKSEIFDDQFSVERPDGSNFTLKIRSTKLEDSAMYFCASSGLAGVAELFFGEGSRLTVL.

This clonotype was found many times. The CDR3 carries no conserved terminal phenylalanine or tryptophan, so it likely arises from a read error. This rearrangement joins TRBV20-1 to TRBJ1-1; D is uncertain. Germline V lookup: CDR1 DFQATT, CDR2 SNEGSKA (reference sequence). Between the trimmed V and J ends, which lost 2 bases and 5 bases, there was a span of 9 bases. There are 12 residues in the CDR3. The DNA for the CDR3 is TGCAGTGCTAGACAAGGTGGGACTGAAGCTTTCGTT. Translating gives CSARQGGTEAFV.

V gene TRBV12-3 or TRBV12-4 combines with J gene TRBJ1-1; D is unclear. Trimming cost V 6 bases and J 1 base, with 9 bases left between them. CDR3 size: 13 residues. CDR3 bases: TGTGCCAGCAGGTTTAGGCCGAACACTGAAGCTTTCTTT. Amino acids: CASRFRPNTEAFF.

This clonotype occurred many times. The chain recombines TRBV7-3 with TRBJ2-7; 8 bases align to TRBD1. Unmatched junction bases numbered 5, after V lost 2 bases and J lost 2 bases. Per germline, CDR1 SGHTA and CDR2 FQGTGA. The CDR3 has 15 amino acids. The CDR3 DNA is TGTGCCAGCAGCTTACTTGGGACAGGAACCTACGAGCAGTACTTC. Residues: CASSLLGTGTYEQYF.

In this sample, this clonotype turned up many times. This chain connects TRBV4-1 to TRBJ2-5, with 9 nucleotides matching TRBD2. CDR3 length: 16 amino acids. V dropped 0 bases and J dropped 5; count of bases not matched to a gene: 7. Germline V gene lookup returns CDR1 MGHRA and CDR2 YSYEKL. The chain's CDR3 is CASSQDGGRAGETQYF. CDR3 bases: TGCGCCAGCAGCCAAGATGGCGGGAGGGCCGGGGAGACCCAGTACTTC.

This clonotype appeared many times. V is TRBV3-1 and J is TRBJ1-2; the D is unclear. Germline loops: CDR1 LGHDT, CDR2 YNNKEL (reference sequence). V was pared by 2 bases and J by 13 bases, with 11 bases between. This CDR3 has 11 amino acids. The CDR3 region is CASSQLESCTF. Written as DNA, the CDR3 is TGTGCCAGCAGCCAACTCGAAAGCTGCACCTTC.

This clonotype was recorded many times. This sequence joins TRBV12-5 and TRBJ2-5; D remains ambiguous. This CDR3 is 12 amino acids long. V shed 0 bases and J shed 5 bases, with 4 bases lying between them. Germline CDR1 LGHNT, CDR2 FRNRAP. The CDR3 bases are TGTGCTAGTGGTTTGGTTAAGGAGACCCAGTACTTC. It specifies CASGLVKETQYF.

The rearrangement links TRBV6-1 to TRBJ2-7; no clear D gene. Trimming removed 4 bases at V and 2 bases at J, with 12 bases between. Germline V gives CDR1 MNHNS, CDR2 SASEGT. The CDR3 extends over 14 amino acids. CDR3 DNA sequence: TGTGCCAGCAGTGCCTTGGGCAACACCTACGAGCAGTACTTC. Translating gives CASSALGNTYEQYF.

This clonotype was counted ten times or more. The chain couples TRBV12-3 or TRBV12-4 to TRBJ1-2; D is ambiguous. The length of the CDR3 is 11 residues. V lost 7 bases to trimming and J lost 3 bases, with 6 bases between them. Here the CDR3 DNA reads TGTGCCAGCACCGGTTACTATGGCTACACCTTC. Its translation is CASTGYYGYTF.

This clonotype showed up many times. The CDR3 bases are TGCAGTGCTAGAGATACAGAAAATCAGCCCCAGCATTTT. Its translation: CSARDTENQPQHF. V gene TRBV20-1 combines with J gene TRBJ1-5; D is unclear. CDR1 and CDR2 (germline): DFQATT, SNEGSKA (reference sequence). The CDR3 is made up of 13 amino acids. The germline V and J ends were trimmed by 0 bases and 4 bases, with 7 bases remaining between them.

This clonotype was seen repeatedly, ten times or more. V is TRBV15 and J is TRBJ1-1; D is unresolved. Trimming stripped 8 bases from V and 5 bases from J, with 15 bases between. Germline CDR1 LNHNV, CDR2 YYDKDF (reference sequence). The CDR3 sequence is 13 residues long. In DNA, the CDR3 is TGTGCCACCGGAAGCGAGGGAGAAACTGAAGCTTTCTTT. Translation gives CATGSEGETEAFF.

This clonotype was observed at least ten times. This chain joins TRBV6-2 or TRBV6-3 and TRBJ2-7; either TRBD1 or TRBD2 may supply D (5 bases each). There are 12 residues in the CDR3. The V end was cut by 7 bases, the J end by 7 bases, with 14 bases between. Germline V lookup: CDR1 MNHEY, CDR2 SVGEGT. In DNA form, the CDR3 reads TGTGCCAGCACTACTGCCTGGGGGGAGCAGTACTTC. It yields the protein CASTTAWGEQYF.

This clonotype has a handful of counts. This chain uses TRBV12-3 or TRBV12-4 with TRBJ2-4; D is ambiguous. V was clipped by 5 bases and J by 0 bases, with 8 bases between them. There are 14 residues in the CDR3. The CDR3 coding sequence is TGTGCCAGCAGTCAACGGTTAGCCAAAAACATTCAGTACTTC. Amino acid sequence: CASSQRLAKNIQYF.

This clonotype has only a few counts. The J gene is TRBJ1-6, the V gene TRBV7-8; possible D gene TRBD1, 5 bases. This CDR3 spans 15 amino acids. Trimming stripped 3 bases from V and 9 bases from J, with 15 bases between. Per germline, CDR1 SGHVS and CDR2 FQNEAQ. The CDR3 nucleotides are TGTGCCAGCAGCTTCTCGGGGCAAAAGGGTTCACCCCTCCACTTT. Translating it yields CASSFSGQKGSPLHF.

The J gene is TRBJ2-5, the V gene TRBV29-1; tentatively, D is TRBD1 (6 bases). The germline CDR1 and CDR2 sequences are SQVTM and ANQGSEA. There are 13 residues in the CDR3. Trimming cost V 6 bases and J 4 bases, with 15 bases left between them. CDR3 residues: CSVGQQGGETQYF. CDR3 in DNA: TGCAGCGTCGGTCAACAGGGCGGAGAGACCCAGTACTTC. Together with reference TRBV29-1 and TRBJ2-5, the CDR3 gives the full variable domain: SAVISQKPSRDICQRGTSLTIQCQVDSQVTMMFWYRQQPGQSLTLIATANQGSEATYESGFVIDKFPISRPNLTFSTLTVSNMSPEDSSIYLCSVGQQGGETQYFGPGTRLLVL.

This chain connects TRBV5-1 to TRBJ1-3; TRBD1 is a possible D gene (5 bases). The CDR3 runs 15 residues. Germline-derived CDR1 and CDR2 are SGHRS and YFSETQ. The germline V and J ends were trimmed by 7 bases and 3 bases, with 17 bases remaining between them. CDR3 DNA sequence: TGCGCCAGCCGTCGCTCCGGGACGGATGGAAACACCATATATTTT. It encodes CASRRSGTDGNTIYF.

The CDR3 is CSADRRDGLTEAFF. The CDR3 nucleotides read TGCAGTGCTGATCGTAGGGACGGACTCACTGAAGCTTTCTTT. This chain links TRBV20-1 with TRBJ1-1; tentative D call: TRBD1 (5 bases). In germline, CDR1 is DFQATT, CDR2 SNEGSKA (reference sequence). The CDR3 runs to 14 residues. Trimming stripped 5 bases from V and 4 bases from J, with 17 bases between.